The source of this T cell receptor (beta chain) is a study of T cell responses to AZD1222 COVID-19 vaccine. The method was immunoSEQ multiplex PCR; TCRdb's version includes in-frame clones alone and lacks a portion of them. The repertoire has roughly 170,000 clones, around 88% of them found once; the top ten carry approximately 0.5%. The CDR3 sequence is 14 residues long. Germline-derived CDR1 and CDR2 are LNHDA and SQIVND (reference sequence). Trimming took 7 bases from V and 7 from J; bases not matched to a gene: 8. Study observations and caveats: AZD1222 recipients seropositive at baseline numbered only six or seven. Spike-specific TCR breadth and depth went up after people got two AZD1222 doses. Most donors were white British, females outnumbered males, and clonal diversity was possibly underestimated. Distributed over spike, vaccine-associated CD4 TCRs predominated at 160-218 and 743-854.

This clone appeared a single time. Its antigen is currently unknown. This specimen was peripheral blood, taken on day 0 of AZD1222 vaccination. This sequence joins TRBV19 and TRBJ1-5; 9 bases are shared with TRBD1. This receptor was identified in an adult in good health. The CDR3 DNA is TGTGCCAGTACCCTGACAGGGGGTTACCAGCCCCAGCATTTT. Translating it yields CASTLTGGYQPQHF.